This is a list of T cell receptor beta chains from one sample in a study of CD8 T cells in Susac syndrome. TCRdb reprocessed the immunoSEQ multiplex PCR reads via MiXCR and lists one record per CDR3 protein. The data contain some 200,000 distinct CDR3 sequences, 95% of them seen just once; the ten biggest clones take up about 0.088%. Specimen: CD4+ T cells from PBMCs. Every receptor here comes from a human donor with multiple sclerosis. Each CDR3 is given with its conserved first and last residue. A D gene is named only where the DNA matches it firmly. A clone size is listed for some rows: how often the clone was seen (once, few, many), or a class if it is expanded.

-	-	TRBV6-1	TRBJ2-3	CASSVADTQYF	TGTGCCAGCAGTGTTGCAGATACGCAGTATTTT
-	-	TRBV2	TRBJ1-5	CASSGIGTQPQHF	TGTGCCAGCAGTGGTATCGGGACTCAGCCCCAGCATTTT
-	TRBD1	TRBV5-1	TRBJ1-5	CASSFVGGDQPQHF	TGCGCCAGCAGCTTCGTAGGGGGCGATCAGCCCCAGCATTTT
-	TRBD2	TRBV4-1	TRBJ2-3	CASSQEGREVDTQYF	TGCGCCAGCAGCCAAGAAGGACGGGAGGTAGATACGCAGTATTTT
-	-	TRBV7-8	TRBJ1-5	CASSLFAAGDQPQHF	TGTGCCAGCAGCTTATTCGCGGCGGGGGACCAGCCCCAGCATTTT
-	-	TRBV14	TRBJ2-2	CASSQEIYTGELFF	TGTGCCAGCAGCCAAGAGATCTACACCGGGGAGCTGTTTTTT
-	TRBD2	TRBV20-1	TRBJ2-1	CSARVTGLAGEGEQFF	TGCAGTGCTAGAGTCACGGGGCTAGCCGGGGAGGGTGAGCAGTTCTTC
-	TRBD1	TRBV19	TRBJ1-5	CASRTPGQVRNQPQHF	TGTGCCAGTAGAACCCCAGGACAGGTTCGCAATCAGCCCCAGCATTTT
-	-	TRBV19	TRBJ1-5	CASSVGGSNQPQHF	TGTGCCAGTAGTGTAGGCGGTAGCAATCAGCCCCAGCATTTT
-	TRBD1	TRBV23-1	TRBJ1-3	CASSLPGQGSNTIYF	TGCGCCAGCAGCCTACCGGGACAGGGAAGCAACACCATATATTTT
-	TRBD2	TRBV9	TRBJ2-2	CASSPWVSGRGGGELFF	TGTGCCAGCAGCCCCTGGGTGAGCGGGAGAGGAGGCGGGGAGCTGTTTTTT
-	-	TRBV2	TRBJ2-3	CASSSGIDTQYF	TGTGCCAGCAGTTCTGGGATAGATACGCAGTATTTT
-	-	TRBV20-1	TRBJ2-6	CSAYRQETANVLTF	TGCAGTGCCTATCGACAGGAAACTGCCAACGTCCTGACTTTC
-	TRBD1	TRBV19	TRBJ2-1	CASRARTGPYNEQFF	TGTGCCAGTAGAGCCCGGACAGGGCCCTACAATGAGCAGTTCTTC
-	TRBD1	TRBV20-1	TRBJ1-1	CSAIGQEEAFF	TGCAGTGCTATTGGACAGGAGGAAGCTTTCTTT
-	TRBD2	TRBV3-1	TRBJ2-1	CASSGGTTYNEQFF	TGTGCCAGCAGCGGAGGGACTACCTACAATGAGCAGTTCTTC
-	-	TRBV6-5	TRBJ1-2	CASINGAGTNYGYTF	TGTGCCAGCATCAACGGGGCCGGGACGAACTATGGCTACACCTTC
-	-	TRBV7-9	TRBJ1-2	CASSSADRLNYGYTF	TGTGCCAGCAGCTCAGCGGACAGACTGAACTATGGCTACACCTTC
-	-	TRBV7-2	TRBJ1-2	CASSLARTPSYTF	TGTGCCAGCAGCTTAGCGCGGACCCCCAGCTACACCTTC
-	TRBD1	TRBV29-1	TRBJ2-7	CSVGGTANEQYF	TGCAGCGTTGGGGGGACAGCAAACGAGCAGTACTTC
-	TRBD2	TRBV6-5	TRBJ2-1	CASSYRGSHNEQFF	TGTGCCAGCAGTTACCGCGGGAGCCACAATGAGCAGTTCTTC
-	TRBD2	TRBV20-1	TRBJ2-5	CSARGLAGSETQYF	TGCAGTGCTCGCGGACTAGCGGGATCAGAGACCCAGTACTTC
once	-	TRBV30	TRBJ2-7	CAWSVTFYEQYF	TGTGCCTGGAGTGTGACTTTCTACGAGCAGTACTTC
-	-	TRBV9	TRBJ2-1	CASSVAPASHEQFF	TGTGCCAGCAGCGTAGCTCCTGCTAGCCATGAGCAGTTCTTC
-	-	TRBV12-3/TRBV12-4	TRBJ1-1	CASSFHLNTEAFF	TGTGCCAGCAGTTTCCATTTGAACACTGAAGCTTTCTTT
-	-	TRBV3-1	TRBJ2-7	CASSQDWIHERYEQYF	TGTGCCAGCAGCCAAGATTGGATCCACGAGAGGTACGAGCAGTACTTC
-	-	TRBV20-1	TRBJ1-1	CSAAVPGMNTEAFF	TGCAGTGCTGCCGTCCCAGGGATGAACACTGAAGCTTTCTTT
-	-	TRBV24-1	TRBJ2-1	CTTSDQDSTDEQFF	TGTACCACCAGTGACCAGGACAGTACGGATGAGCAGTTCTTC